This entry lists 8 T cell receptor beta chains sequenced from one sample in a study of low-dose radiotherapy and immunotherapy resistance in tumors. Time point of the sample: after trial treatment. The treatment: LDRT plus nivolumab, ipilimumab, low-dose cyclophosphamide and aspirin (RACIN trial). cDNA synthesis used a TRAV/TRBV-specific primer set for both chains. For amplifying TCRs, the PCR ran for about 22 cycles with Phusion, which was used together with a constant-region primer and the adapter on the V primers. MiXCR, run by TCRdb on the reads, gives a single entry per CDR3 protein. The data hold approximately 100,000 distinct CDR3 sequences, with less than 25% observed a single time. Material: PBMCs, obtained after low-dose radiotherapy plus immunotherapy. These receptors all come from a male donor with prostate cancer.

Remarks on this clonotype: The junction does not match germline at one end; this may be a read error. V is TRBV5-1 and J is TRBJ2-1, with D tentatively TRBD1 (5 bases). The CDR3 sequence is 12 residues long. Germline V CDR1 and CDR2: SGHRS, YFSETQ. In DNA, the CDR3 is TGCGCCAGCAGCTTAGGGGAAGACCGTCCGATCTTC. Protein product: CASSLGEDRPIF.

This clonotype was counted at least ten times. The chain is built from TRBV14 and TRBJ2-3; the D gene is possibly TRBD2 (5 bases). Trimming took 3 bases from V and 3 from J, leaving 13 bases between them. Germline CDR1 SGHDN, CDR2 FVKESK. The CDR3 has 15 residues. The CDR3 protein is CASSHPGRFTDTQYF. CDR3 sequence (DNA): TGTGCCAGCAGCCATCCGGGGAGATTTACAGATACGCAGTATTTT.

This clonotype was found many times. The chain's CDR3 is CASSYGDRGPYEQYF. The CDR3 nucleotides read TGTGCCAGCAGTTACGGTGACCGGGGCCCCTACGAGCAGTACTTC. V is TRBV6-2 or TRBV6-3 and J is TRBJ2-7; D could derive from TRBD1 or TRBD2 (5 bases each). The CDR3 is made up of 15 amino acids. Germline CDR1 and CDR2: MNHEY and SVGEGT. The V end lost 2 bases, the J end lost 2 bases, and 13 bases lay between the germline ends.

The table lists this clonotype with many counts. The chain joins TRBV29-1 to TRBJ2-1; 7 positions match TRBD2. The CDR3 totals 15 residues. J was trimmed by 0 bases and V by 4 bases; bases with no gene match: 6. Germline CDR1 and CDR2: SQVTM and ANQGSEA. CDR3 sequence (DNA): TGCAGCGTTGTGGGGGGGGGGGGCTCCTACAATGAGCAGTTCTTC. Protein: CSVVGGGGSYNEQFF.

The sample holds many counts of this clonotype. V and J are TRBV4-2 and TRBJ2-1; 14 positions agree with TRBD2. Unmatched junction bases numbered 7, after V lost 0 bases and J lost 9 bases. This CDR3 is 17 amino acids long. The germline V gene encodes CDR1 LGHNA and CDR2 YNFKEQ. CDR3 DNA: TGTGCCAGCAGCCAAGACGACGGACTAGCGGGGGGTGGTGAGCAGTTCTTC. Amino acids: CASSQDDGLAGGGEQFF.

This clonotype was counted ten times or more. This rearrangement joins TRBV16 to TRBJ2-3; D perhaps matches TRBD2 (6 bases). V lost 1 base and J 3 bases, leaving 11 bases between the germline ends. CDR1 KGHSY and CDR2 FQNENV come from the germline V gene. There are 15 residues in the CDR3. Here the CDR3 DNA reads TGTGCCAGCAGCCAATTGGAGGGAGGAACAGATACGCAGTATTTT. Translated, it gives CASSQLEGGTDTQYF.

This chain connects TRBV23-1 to TRBJ1-1; D unresolved. TRBV23-1 is assigned to the ORF class and has an uncertain function. Trimming left V 0 bases short and J 1 base short, with 3 bases between. This CDR3 comprises 13 residues. CDR3 in DNA: TGCGCCAGCAGTCAATCAGGGAACACTGAAGCTTTCTTT. Translating it yields CASSQSGNTEAFF.

This clonotype has a count of ten or more. This sequence joins TRBV18 and TRBJ2-1; D may be TRBD1 or TRBD2 (6 bases each). This CDR3 is 15 amino acids long. Per germline, CDR1 KGHSH and CDR2 LQKENI. The ends were cut back, 4 bases at V and 3 bases at J, with 13 bases in the middle. The CDR3 bases are TGTGCCAGCTCACAAAAGGGGGGTTACTACAATGAGCAGTTCTTC. The encoded protein is CASSQKGGYYNEQFF. Looking up the rest from reference TRBV18 and TRBJ2-1 gives the full variable domain: NAGVMQNPRHLVRRRGQEARLRCSPMKGHSHVYWYRQLPEEGLKFMVYLQKENIIDESGMPKERFSAEFPKEGPSILRIQQVVRGDSAAYFCASSQKGGYYNEQFFGPGTRLTVL.